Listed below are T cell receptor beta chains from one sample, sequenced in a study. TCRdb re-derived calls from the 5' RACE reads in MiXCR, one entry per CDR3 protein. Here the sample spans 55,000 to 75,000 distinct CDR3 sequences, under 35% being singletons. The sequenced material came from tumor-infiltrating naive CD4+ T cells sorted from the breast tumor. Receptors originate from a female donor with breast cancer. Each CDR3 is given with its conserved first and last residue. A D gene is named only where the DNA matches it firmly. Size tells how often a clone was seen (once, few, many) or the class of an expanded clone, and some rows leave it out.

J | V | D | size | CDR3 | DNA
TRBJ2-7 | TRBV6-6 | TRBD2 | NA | CASKVSGGSPYEQYF | TGTGCCAGCAAGGTCAGCGGGGGGTCTCCCTACGAGCAGTACTTC
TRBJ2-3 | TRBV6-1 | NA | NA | CASGEAQLLNTDTQYF | TGTGCCAGCGGTGAAGCGCAACTGCTTAACACAGATACGCAGTATTTT
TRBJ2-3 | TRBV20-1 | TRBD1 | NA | CSARSSRGLVTDTQYF | TGCAGTGCTAGAAGTTCCAGGGGGTTGGTCACAGATACGCAGTATTTT
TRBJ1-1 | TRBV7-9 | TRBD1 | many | CASTEGAANTEAFF | TGTGCCAGCACCGAGGGGGCCGCGAACACTGAAGCTTTCTTT
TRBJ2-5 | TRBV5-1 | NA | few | CASSLWGFQETQYF | TGCGCCAGCAGCTTATGGGGATTCCAAGAGACCCAGTACTTC
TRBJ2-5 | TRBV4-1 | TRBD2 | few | CASSEPGGGQETQYF | TGCGCCAGCAGCGAACCGGGGGGGGGGCAAGAGACCCAGTACTTC
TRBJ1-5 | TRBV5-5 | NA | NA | CTSSLEFSNQPQHF | TGTACCAGCAGCTTGGAATTTAGCAATCAGCCCCAGCATTTT
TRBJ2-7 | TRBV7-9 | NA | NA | CASSLTPVREQYF | TGTGCCAGCAGCCTGACTCCGGTTCGGGAACAGTACTTC
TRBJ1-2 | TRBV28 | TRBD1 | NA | CASTTPDRGLSGYTF | TGTGCCAGCACAACCCCGGACAGGGGATTGAGTGGCTACACCTTC
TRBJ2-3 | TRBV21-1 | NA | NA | CASSKVAGSYTDTQYF | TGTGCCAGCAGCAAAGTGGCGGGGTCTTACACAGATACGCAGTATTTT
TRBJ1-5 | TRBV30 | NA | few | CAWSGSNQPQHF | TGTGCCTGGAGTGGTAGCAATCAGCCCCAGCATTTT
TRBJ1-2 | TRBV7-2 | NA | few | CASSISSGPNYGYTF | TGTGCCAGCAGCATTAGTTCGGGGCCTAACTATGGCTACACCTTC
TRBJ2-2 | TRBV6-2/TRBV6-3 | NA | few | CASSYSRQYTGGLFF | TGTGCCAGCAGTTACTCGAGACAGTACACCGGGGGGCTGTTTTTT
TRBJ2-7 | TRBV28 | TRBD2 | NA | CASAPSGPPYEQYF | TGTGCCAGCGCCCCTAGCGGGCCGCCCTACGAGCAGTACTTC
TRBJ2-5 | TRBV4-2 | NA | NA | CASSQDSGGQTQYF | TGTGCCAGCAGCCAAGACTCAGGGGGGCAGACCCAGTACTTC
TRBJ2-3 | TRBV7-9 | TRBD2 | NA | CASSPSGTSGTTDTQYF | TGTGCAAGCAGCCCCTCCGGGACTAGCGGGACAACAGATACGCAGTATTTT
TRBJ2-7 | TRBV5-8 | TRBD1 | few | CASSLGDSSYEQYF | TGTGCCAGCAGCCTAGGGGACAGCTCCTACGAGCAGTACTTC
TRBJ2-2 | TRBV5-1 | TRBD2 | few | CATRMTSGRTDTGELFF | TGCGCCACGAGGATGACTAGCGGGAGGACGGACACCGGGGAGCTGTTTTTT
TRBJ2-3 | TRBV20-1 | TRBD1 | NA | CSAMALRDRADTQYF | TGCAGTGCTATGGCCCTCCGGGACAGGGCGGATACGCAGTATTTT
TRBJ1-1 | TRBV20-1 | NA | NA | CSARRQATNTEAFF | TGCAGTGCTAGAAGGCAGGCTACGAACACTGAAGCTTTCTTT
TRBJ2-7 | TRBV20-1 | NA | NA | CSARRLGRDGYEQYF | TGCAGTGCTAGAAGGCTTGGGCGGGATGGCTACGAGCAGTACTTC
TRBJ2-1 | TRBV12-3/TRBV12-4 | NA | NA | CASSFRSDGGKQFF | TGTGCCAGCAGTTTCCGGTCGGACGGTGGAAAGCAGTTCTTC
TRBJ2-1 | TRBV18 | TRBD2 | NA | CASAIGTTYNEQFF | TGTGCCAGCGCTATCGGGACTACCTACAATGAGCAGTTCTTC
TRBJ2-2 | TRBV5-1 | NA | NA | CASSWGHGRTGELFF | TGCGCCAGCAGCTGGGGACATGGAAGGACCGGGGAGCTGTTTTTT
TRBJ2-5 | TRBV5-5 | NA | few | CASSNVAGEETQYF | TGTGCCAGCAGCAACGTGGCAGGTGAAGAGACCCAGTACTTC
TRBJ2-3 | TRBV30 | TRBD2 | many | CAWSGTSGVDTQYF | TGTGCCTGGAGCGGCACTAGCGGGGTAGATACGCAGTATTTT
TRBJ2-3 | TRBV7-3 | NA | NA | CASSLTGTESPDTQYF | TGTGCCAGCAGCTTAACCGGGACTGAATCTCCAGATACGCAGTATTTT
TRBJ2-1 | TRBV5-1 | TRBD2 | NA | CASGIAGGPGNEQFF | TGCGCCAGCGGAATAGCGGGAGGGCCCGGCAATGAGCAGTTCTTC
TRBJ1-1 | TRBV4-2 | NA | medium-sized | CASSQASIETEAFF | TGTGCCAGCAGCCAAGCCTCAATTGAGACTGAAGCTTTCTTT
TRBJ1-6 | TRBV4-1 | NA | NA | CASSQRGLQVTPNSPLHF | TGCGCCAGCAGCCAAAGGGGACTACAAGTGACCCCGAATTCACCCCTCCACTTT
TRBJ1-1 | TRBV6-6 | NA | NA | CASSYSVNTEAFF | TGTGCCAGCAGTTACTCGGTGAACACTGAAGCTTTCTTT
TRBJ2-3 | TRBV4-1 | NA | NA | CASSQEGGTQADTQYF | TGCGCCAGCAGCCAAGAAGGGGGGACTCAGGCAGATACGCAGTATTTT
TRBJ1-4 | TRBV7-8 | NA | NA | CASSILTTNEKLFF | TGTGCCAGCAGCATACTAACAACTAATGAAAAACTGTTTTTT
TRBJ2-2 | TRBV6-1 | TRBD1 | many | CASSEGTGFTGELFF | TGTGCCAGCAGTGAAGGGACAGGGTTCACCGGGGAGCTGTTTTTT
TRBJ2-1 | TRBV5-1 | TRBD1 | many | CASSLEPGGAFNEQFF | TGCGCCAGCAGCTTGGAACCAGGGGGCGCATTTAATGAGCAGTTCTTC
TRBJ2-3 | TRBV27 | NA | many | CASTNSTDTQYF | TGTGCCAGCACCAATAGCACAGATACGCAGTATTTT
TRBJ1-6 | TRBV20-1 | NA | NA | CSASQGWVNSPLHF | TGCAGTGCTAGCCAGGGATGGGTGAATTCACCCCTCCACTTT
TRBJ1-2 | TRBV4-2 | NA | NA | CASSQDPSTGAYGYTF | TGTGCCAGCAGCCAAGATCCTTCCACAGGAGCCTATGGCTACACCTTC
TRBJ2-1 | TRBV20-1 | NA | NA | CSAQNDRNNEQFF | TGCAGTGCTCAGAACGACAGAAACAATGAGCAGTTCTTC
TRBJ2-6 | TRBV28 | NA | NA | CASSFSGFGANVLTF | TGTGCCAGCAGTTTCTCGGGCTTTGGGGCCAACGTCCTGACTTTC